A selection of T cell receptor beta chains follows, all from one sample in a study of human thymus T cells. Clones were sequenced by immunoSEQ multiplex PCR, and TCRdb holds only the in-frame ones, with some missing. The top ten clones hold roughly 0.03% of a sample with some 72,000 clones, roughly 96% of them seen once. The sample was thymus tissue. Every receptor here comes from a boy younger than two with a congenital heart defect but otherwise immunologically healthy. CDR3s include the opening cysteine and the closing phenylalanine or tryptophan. A D gene is named only where the DNA matches it firmly. Clone sizes are given selectively: once, few, many, or a class where the clone is expanded.

v_gene	abundance	len	d_gene	j_gene	CDR3nt	CDR3aa
TRBV14	once	16	TRBD2	TRBJ2-7	TGTGCCAGCAGCCAAGGCGATAGCGGGAGAATCAACGAGCAGTACTTC	CASSQGDSGRINEQYF
TRBV11-2	NA	15	NA	TRBJ1-2	TGTGCCAGCAGCTCTCTGCGGGACACGGACTATGGCTACACCTTC	CASSSLRDTDYGYTF
TRBV7-6	NA	14	NA	TRBJ2-7	TGTGCCAGCAGCTTAGCGGTGACTAGCTACGAGCAGTACTTC	CASSLAVTSYEQYF
TRBV7-9	NA	17	TRBD1	TRBJ2-2	TGTGCCAGCAGCCTCCGACAGGGGATGAGGGACACCGGGGAGCTGTTTTTT	CASSLRQGMRDTGELFF
TRBV5-6	NA	14	NA	TRBJ2-7	TGTGCCAGCAGCAGGGACAAGCTCTCCTACGAGCAGTACTTC	CASSRDKLSYEQYF
TRBV4-3	NA	14	NA	TRBJ2-5	TGCGCCAGCAGCCAACGGGACCAGCAAGAGACCCAGTACTTC	CASSQRDQQETQYF
TRBV10-3	NA	17	NA	TRBJ2-3	TGTGCCATCAGTGGCCGACCCGTCGGGGGATTAACAGATACGCAGTATTTT	CAISGRPVGGLTDTQYF
TRBV12-5	NA	15	TRBD2	TRBJ2-1	TGTGCTAGTGGTTTGGTACAGCGGGGGGCCCATGAGCAGTTCTTC	CASGLVQRGAHEQFF
TRBV10-3	NA	21	TRBD2	TRBJ2-7	TGTGCCATCAGTGAGGATCCCCTAGCGGGAGTCGTCGGGCGTGGTTCCTACGAGCAGTACTTC	CAISEDPLAGVVGRGSYEQYF
TRBV7-9	once	19	NA	TRBJ2-1	TGTGCCAGCAGCTTCTACTGGGCCCTAGGAGCGGGCGGCTACAATGAGCAGTTCTTC	CASSFYWALGAGGYNEQFF
TRBV6-5	NA	15	NA	TRBJ2-5	TGTGCCAGCAGTTCCGGGACACCTGGGATGGAGACCCAGTACTTC	CASSSGTPGMETQYF
TRBV28	once	14	NA	TRBJ2-1	TGTGCCCTACCGAAACTGAAGAAGGTCAATGAGCAGTTCTTC	CALPKLKKVNEQFF
TRBV27	once	14	NA	TRBJ1-1	TGTGCCAGCAGATCATTTCGGGAGGGCACTGAAGCTTTCTTT	CASRSFREGTEAFF
TRBV10-3	NA	17	NA	TRBJ2-7	TGTGCCATCAGTGAGTATTACAGGACGGAGCCCTCCTACGAGCAGTACTTC	CAISEYYRTEPSYEQYF
TRBV5-6	NA	16	TRBD2	TRBJ2-5	TGTGCCAGCAGCTTGACCCGACTAGCGTACCAAGAGACCCAGTACTTC	CASSLTRLAYQETQYF
TRBV20-1	NA	8	NA	TRBJ2-7	TGCAAGGGTGGCGAGCAGTACTTC	CKGGEQYF
TRBV5-1	NA	17	NA	TRBJ2-7	TGCGCCAGCAGCTGGCGGACGGAAGGGCAGGACTCCTACGAGCAGTACTTC	CASSWRTEGQDSYEQYF
TRBV7-9	NA	17	NA	TRBJ2-3	TGTGCCAGCAGCTTAGTTCGGGGGTGGACTAGCACAGATACGCAGTATTTT	CASSLVRGWTSTDTQYF
TRBV7-8	NA	15	TRBD1	TRBJ1-5	TGTGCCAGCAGTCCAATTCCGGGACAGATACAGCCCCAGCATTTT	CASSPIPGQIQPQHF
TRBV6-5	NA	14	NA	TRBJ2-1	TGTGCCAGCAGTTACTCGAATGACAGGTATGAGCAGTTCTTC	CASSYSNDRYEQFF
TRBV10-3	NA	15	TRBD1	TRBJ1-5	TGTGCCGCAAGACAGGGGCCCCCCGACGATCAGCCCCAGCATTTT	CAARQGPPDDQPQHF
TRBV14	once	17	NA	TRBJ2-3	TGTGCCAGCAGCCAAAGGGCCCTGGGGATCAACACAGATACGCAGTATTTT	CASSQRALGINTDTQYF
TRBV4-1	NA	16	TRBD2	TRBJ2-1	TGCGCCAGCAGCCAAGGCCCAAAATTGGGGGGGTGCGAGCAGTTCTTC	CASSQGPKLGGCEQFF
TRBV19	NA	11	NA	TRBJ2-2	TGTGCCACCCAAAAGACCGGGGAGCTGTTTTTT	CATQKTGELFF
TRBV28	NA	20	NA	TRBJ2-1	TGTGCCAGCAACTACCTCACCAACTTAGCGGATGACTCCAGGGGCAATGAGCAGTTCTTC	CASNYLTNLADDSRGNEQFF
TRBV14	NA	15	NA	TRBJ2-7	TGTGCCAGCAGCCAATCGCAGACACTTGTCTACGAGCAGTACTTC	CASSQSQTLVYEQYF
TRBV5-4	NA	14	NA	TRBJ1-5	TGTGCCAGCAGCCAAGACGGTAGCAATCAGCCCCAGCATTTT	CASSQDGSNQPQHF
TRBV10-1	NA	17	NA	TRBJ1-3	TGCGCCAGCAGTGAGCGTACGGCAGGGCCCTCTGGAAACACCATATATTTT	CASSERTAGPSGNTIYF
TRBV15	NA	14	NA	TRBJ2-3	TGTGCCACCAGCAGCGGGGCCGCCACAGATACGCAGTATTTT	CATSSGAATDTQYF
TRBV7-9	NA	15	NA	TRBJ1-1	TGTGCCAGCAGCTTAGCCCCAGACGTGAACACTGAAGCTTTCTTT	CASSLAPDVNTEAFF
TRBV5-1	NA	15	TRBD2	TRBJ2-3	TGCGCCAGCAGCTTGCGGCGGGGGGGCGGGGATACGCAGTATTTT	CASSLRRGGGDTQYF
TRBV27	once	19	TRBD2	TRBJ2-1	TGTGCCAGCAGTCTACCCGGGACTAGCGCACCTTACTCCTACAATGAGCAGTTCTTC	CASSLPGTSAPYSYNEQFF
TRBV25-1	NA	14	NA	TRBJ1-1	TGTGCCAGCAGTGATTCTCCTGACCCCGTTAAAGCTTTCTTT	CASSDSPDPVKAFF
TRBV5-3	NA	17	TRBD2	TRBJ2-7	TGTGCCAGAAGCTCCCCCGGGACTAGCGGGAGTGGATACGAGCAGTACTTC	CARSSPGTSGSGYEQYF
TRBV19	NA	15	TRBD1	TRBJ2-7	TGTGCCAGTACTAACGGGACAGGGGGCTCCTACGAGCAGTACTTC	CASTNGTGGSYEQYF